These T cell receptor beta chains were read from a single sample in a study of cytomegalovirus exposure and HLA in healthy donors. Assay used: immunoSEQ multiplex PCR; TCRdb lists only in-frame clones, some missing. This table has 54,000 or so clones, roughly three fifths appearing once. Sequencing was carried out using PBMCs. The receptors stem from a human donor in good health. Both conserved end residues are part of each CDR3. A D gene is named only where the DNA matches it firmly. Part of the rows lack a size; the others show once, few, many or a class for expanded clones.

TGTGCCAGCAGCGTAGAAGGAGCGGGGGGCCATCGGGAGCAGTTCTTC,CASSVEGAGGHREQFF,TRBJ2-1,TRBV9,TRBD2,few
TGTGCCATCAGTGAGTCGACTACCAGGCAGTCCTACGAGCAGTACTTC,CAISESTTRQSYEQYF,TRBJ2-7,TRBV10-3,NA,NA
TGTGCCAGCAAGTGGAAGCGGGGGGGGAACAATGAGCAGTTCTTC,CASKWKRGGNNEQFF,TRBJ2-1,TRBV2,TRBD2,few
TGTGCCAGCAGCTCAGGGGAGTACCAGCCCCAGCATTTT,CASSSGEYQPQHF,TRBJ1-5,TRBV11-2,NA,NA
TGCGCCAGCAGGCAAACAGGCACAGATACGCAGTATTTT,CASRQTGTDTQYF,TRBJ2-3,TRBV4-1,NA,few
TGTGCCAGCAGGTTTGGGACAGGGGGCACAGATACGCAGTATTTT,CASRFGTGGTDTQYF,TRBJ2-3,TRBV6-5,TRBD1,once
TGTGCCAGCAGCCCCGCCGGGGTCACTGAAGCTTTCTTT,CASSPAGVTEAFF,TRBJ1-1,TRBV11-2,NA,NA
TGTGCCAGCAGCCAACTAGCGGGGGCCAACACCGGGGAGCTGTTTTTT,CASSQLAGANTGELFF,TRBJ2-2,TRBV7-9,TRBD2,NA
TGTGCCAGTAGTATGGAGGTTAGATCCGCCTACGAGCAGTACTTC,CASSMEVRSAYEQYF,TRBJ2-7,TRBV19,NA,NA
TGTGCCAGCAGCCGGGGGACAGGGTTGAATGGCTACACCTTC,CASSRGTGLNGYTF,TRBJ1-2,TRBV6-5,TRBD1,NA
TGTGCCAGCAGTTCTGAGAGGGTTCCGTACGAGCAGTACTTC,CASSSERVPYEQYF,TRBJ2-7,TRBV6-5,NA,NA
TGTGCCTGGAGTACTCAGGGGGGAAGTAGGGCCCTCCACTTT,CAWSTQGGSRALHF,TRBJ1-6,TRBV30,TRBD1,NA
TGTGCCAGCAGCGCCCGACCGGACAGCCACTCTAACTATGGCTACACCTTC,CASSARPDSHSNYGYTF,TRBJ1-2,TRBV9,NA,NA
TGTGCCAGCAGCCGTGGGGCGACAGCGAATGGCTACACCTTC,CASSRGATANGYTF,TRBJ1-2,TRBV11-2,NA,NA
TGTGCCAGCAGTCTCCTCGGACTTTACACAGATACGCAGTATTTT,CASSLLGLYTDTQYF,TRBJ2-3,TRBV6-1,NA,few
TGTGCCAGCAGCCAGAGAGGGGCCAACGTCCTGACTTTC,CASSQRGANVLTF,TRBJ2-6,TRBV4-2,NA,NA
TGTGCCAGCAGCTTATCAGGCGGGGTCCAAGAGACCCAGTACTTC,CASSLSGGVQETQYF,TRBJ2-5,TRBV7-8,NA,few